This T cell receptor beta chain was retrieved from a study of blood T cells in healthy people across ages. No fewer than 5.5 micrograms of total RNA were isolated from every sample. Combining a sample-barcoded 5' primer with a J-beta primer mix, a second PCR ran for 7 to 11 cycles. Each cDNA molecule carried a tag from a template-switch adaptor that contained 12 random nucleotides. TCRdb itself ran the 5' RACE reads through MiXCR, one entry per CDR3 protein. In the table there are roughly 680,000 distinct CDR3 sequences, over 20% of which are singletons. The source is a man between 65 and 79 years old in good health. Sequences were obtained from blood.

CDR3 in amino acids: CSARQETNYGYTF. The CDR3 bases are TGCAGTGCTAGACAGGAGACTAACTATGGCTACACCTTC. The chain links TRBV20-1 to TRBJ1-2; no definite D call. CDR3 length: 13 residues. V lost 2 bases and J lost 0, with 7 bases in between. Germline V gives CDR1 DFQATT, CDR2 SNEGSKA (reference sequence).